This T cell receptor beta chain originates from a study of blood T cell repertoires in COVID-19. The data were produced by immunoSEQ multiplex PCR, yet TCRdb's version contains in-frame clones alone and is incomplete. The data contain about 300,000 clones, about 87% of them singletons. Germline lookup yields CDR1 SGHAT and CDR2 FQDESV (reference sequence). The CDR3 contains 13 residues. Germline trimming cut 5 bases from V and 9 bases from J; bases unmatched to any gene: 5. Sequences were obtained from peripheral blood. The chain links TRBV11-1 to TRBJ1-5; 9 nucleotides agree with TRBD1. This clonotype was sampled from a woman between 25 and 40 years old who had recovered from COVID-19. CDR3 bases: TGTGCCAGCAGCCCTGGACAGGGGTTGCCCCAGCATTTT. Its protein product is CASSPGQGLPQHF.